The sequence of this T cell receptor beta chain was determined in a study of long-term antiretroviral therapy in people with HIV. Study conclusions and caveats: Clones with expansion before ART led the repertoire at all time points. After ART, diversity increased yet remained lower than transplant donor controls. Controls exceeded HIV repertoires in CDR3 length range.

Comments on this clone: What it recognizes is unknown.

The libraries were made with immunoSEQ v3.0 at survey level. What sequencing targeted per sample was about 35,000-55,000 T-cell genomes. Generated by immunoSEQ multiplex PCR, the TCRdb table keeps only in-frame clones and is missing some. The sample lists some 20,000 clones, around 80% occurring once. The specimen comprised unsorted PBMCs, sampled at the start of antiretroviral therapy, before treatment. This TCR derives from a middle-aged woman with HIV.

The CDR3 DNA reads TGTGCCAGCAGGCCCTGGACAGGGAACGAGCAGTACTTC. This sequence encodes CASRPWTGNEQYF. This chain links TRBV2 with TRBJ2-7, with 8 bases lining up with TRBD1. This CDR3 spans 13 amino acids. V shed 6 bases, J shed 5 bases, and the junction held 6 bases outside the gene matches. CDR1 SNHLY and CDR2 FYNNEI come from the germline V gene.